This T cell receptor beta chain derives from a study of cytomegalovirus exposure and HLA in healthy donors. As for this clone: The target antigen is unknown.

A multiplex PCR was run with 60 Vbeta primers and 13 Jbeta primers. The protocol was immunoSEQ multiplex PCR, while the TCRdb copy is restricted to in-frame clones and leaves out a portion. Of 150,000 or so clones listed, more than 70% were seen once; the top ten hold roughly 4.8%. The CDR3 covers 13 residues. V lost 0 bases, J lost 0 bases, and 4 bases lay in between. In germline, CDR1 is SGHKS, CDR2 YYEKEE (reference sequence). The donors comprised healthy bone marrow donors. Regarding the study as a whole: An ancestry cluster, one associated with Asian ancestry, reportedly showed fewer N-insertions than the 666-donor mean in a later analysis. A later analysis showed that HLA-associated TCR beta chains had undergone more clonal expansion than equally common others. The productive fraction for most TCR beta V segments was about 87% or about 30% in an earlier analysis.

Sequencing used PBMCs. This rearrangement joins TRBV5-5 to TRBJ2-7, with D uncertain. The sequence was collected from a woman between 45 and 60 years old in good health and CMV-seropositive. CDR3 amino acids: CASSLGSSYEQYF. DNA for the CDR3: TGTGCCAGCAGCTTGGGCAGCTCCTACGAGCAGTACTTC.